This T cell receptor (beta chain) was observed in a study of Ad26.COV2.S vaccination and SARS-CoV-2 variants. Overall study: Dosing was one shot or two shots 56 days apart.

Indicated treatment: some 20 received Ad26.COV2.S at low or high dose, single or two shots; several received placebo; per-sample allocation not given. At day 63 after the first vaccine or placebo injection, samples were drawn. The V segment lost 3 bases and the J segment 6 bases; nucleotides outside the gene matches: 2. Germline V CDR1 and CDR2: SGHRS, YFSETQ. This CDR3 contains 14 residues. TCRdb's table, derived via immunoSEQ multiplex PCR, lists solely in-frame clones and lacks some. The data show 350,000 to 600,000 clones, with about 88% seen just once and 1.5% to 2% held by the top ten. The TCR comes from a person between 18 and 65 years old who received the Ad26.COV2.S COVID-19 vaccine or a placebo. V and J are TRBV5-1 and TRBJ1-4, with 10 bases that match TRBD1. Source: peripheral blood, taken in a trial of Ad26.COV2.S vaccine versus placebo. Written as DNA, the CDR3 is TGCGCCAGCAGCTCGGACAGGGGGGATGAAAAACTGTTTTTT. This gives the protein CASSSDRGDEKLFF.